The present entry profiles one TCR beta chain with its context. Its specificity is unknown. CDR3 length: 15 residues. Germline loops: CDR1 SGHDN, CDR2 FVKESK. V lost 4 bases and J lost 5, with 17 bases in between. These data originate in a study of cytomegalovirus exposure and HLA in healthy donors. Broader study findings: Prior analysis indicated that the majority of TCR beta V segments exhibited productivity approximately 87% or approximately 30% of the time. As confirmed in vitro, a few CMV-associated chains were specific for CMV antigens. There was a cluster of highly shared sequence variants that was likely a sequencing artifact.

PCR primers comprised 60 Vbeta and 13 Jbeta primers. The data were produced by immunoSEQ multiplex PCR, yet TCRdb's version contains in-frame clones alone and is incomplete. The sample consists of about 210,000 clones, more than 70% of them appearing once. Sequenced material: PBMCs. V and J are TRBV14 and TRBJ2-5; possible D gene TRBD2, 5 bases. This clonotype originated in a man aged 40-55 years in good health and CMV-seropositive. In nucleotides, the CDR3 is TGTGCCAGCAGCCCGCTACGGACCCGGAGGGAGACCCAGTACTTC. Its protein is CASSPLRTRRETQYF.